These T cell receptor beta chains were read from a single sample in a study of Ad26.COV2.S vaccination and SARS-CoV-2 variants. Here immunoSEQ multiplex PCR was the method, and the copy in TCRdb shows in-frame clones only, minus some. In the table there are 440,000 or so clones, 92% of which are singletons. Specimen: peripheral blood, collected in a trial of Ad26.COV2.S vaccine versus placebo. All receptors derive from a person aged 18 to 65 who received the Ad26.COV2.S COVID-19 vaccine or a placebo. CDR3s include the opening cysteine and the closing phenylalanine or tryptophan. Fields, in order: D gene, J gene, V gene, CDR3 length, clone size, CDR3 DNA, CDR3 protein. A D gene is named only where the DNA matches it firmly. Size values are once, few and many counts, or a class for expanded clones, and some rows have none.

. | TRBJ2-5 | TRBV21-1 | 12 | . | TGTGCCAGCAGCTCTCCGGAAGGGACCCAGTACTTC | CASSSPEGTQYF
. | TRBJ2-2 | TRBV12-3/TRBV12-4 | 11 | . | TGTGCCAGCAGTTTTCACAGGGAGCTGTTTTTT | CASSFHRELFF
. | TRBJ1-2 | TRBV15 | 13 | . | TGTGCCACCAGCAGCGTTGACATTTACTCCTACACCTTC | CATSSVDIYSYTF
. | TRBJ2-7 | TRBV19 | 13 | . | TGTGCCAGTAGTATAGAACAGTCCTACGAGCAGTACTTC | CASSIEQSYEQYF
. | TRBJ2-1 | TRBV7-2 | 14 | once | TGTGCCAGCAGTCAGAGGGGGGGATACAATGAGCAGTTCTTC | CASSQRGGYNEQFF
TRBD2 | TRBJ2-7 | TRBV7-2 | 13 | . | TGTGCCAGCAGCTTGGGGGGGTGGTACGAGCAGTACTTC | CASSLGGWYEQYF
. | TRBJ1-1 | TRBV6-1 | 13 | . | TGTGCCGGAGCGAGGAGGGGATACACTGAAGCTTTCTTT | CAGARRGYTEAFF
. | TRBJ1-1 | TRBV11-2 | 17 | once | TGTGCCAGCAGAGAGTATATGGCGTACTCGATGAACACTGAAGCTTTCTTT | CASREYMAYSMNTEAFF
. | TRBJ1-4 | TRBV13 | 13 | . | TGTGCCAGCAGCAAACAAGACAGGGAAAAACTGTTTTTT | CASSKQDREKLFF
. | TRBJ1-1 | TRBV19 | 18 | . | TGTGCCAGTAGTAAATTAATCCGGGACACAGATAGTAAGGTGGAAGCTTTCTTT | CASSKLIRDTDSKVEAFF
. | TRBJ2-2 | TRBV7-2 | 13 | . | TGTGCCAGCAGCTTAAATCAACGCGGGGAGCTGTTTTTT | CASSLNQRGELFF
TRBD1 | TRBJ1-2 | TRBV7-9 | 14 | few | TGTGCCAGCAGCTCCGACAGGGTGGACTATGGCTACACCTTC | CASSSDRVDYGYTF
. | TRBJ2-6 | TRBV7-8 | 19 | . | TGTGCCAGCAGCTTAGAAGGGAGGTCAAACTCGGCTGGGGCCAACGTCCTGACTTTC | CASSLEGRSNSAGANVLTF
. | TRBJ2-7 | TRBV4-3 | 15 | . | TGCGCCAGCAGCCCCGAAGGGGGTTTCAGGGGCGAGCAGTACTTC | CASSPEGGFRGEQYF
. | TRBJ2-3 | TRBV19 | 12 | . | TGTGCCAGTAGTATAGCCCTAGATACGCAGTATTTT | CASSIALDTQYF
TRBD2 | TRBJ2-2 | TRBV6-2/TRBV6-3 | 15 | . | TGTGCCAGCAGCCCGGCGCTAGCGGACACCGGGGAGCTGTTTTTT | CASSPALADTGELFF